Listed here are 12 T cell receptor beta chains from one sample, sequenced in a study of identical twins. TCRdb re-called the 5' RACE reads with MiXCR, one entry per CDR3 protein. The sample yields 500,000 or so distinct CDR3 sequences, 22% seen once. The same sample was also used in a study of T cells expressing NK-cell markers.

Sequenced input: CD4+ T cells sorted from blood. Receptors originate from a woman under 30 in good health.

This clonotype showed up just a few times. This sequence joins TRBV7-2 and TRBJ1-5, with D maybe TRBD1 (5 bases). The CDR3 has 13 residues. Germline loops: CDR1 SGHTA, CDR2 FQGNSA. Trimming removed 5 bases from V and 5 bases from J, with 10 bases in between. In DNA form, the CDR3 reads TGTGCCAGCAGCCAGGACACCCATCAGCCCCAGCATTTT. This translates into CASSQDTHQPQHF.

This chain links TRBV12-5 with TRBJ2-3, with TRBD1 as a possible D gene (7 bases). CDR3 length: 15 amino acids. With 5 bases removed from V and 7 bases from J, the gap between germline ends came to 19 bases. The germline V gene encodes CDR1 LGHNT and CDR2 FRNRAP. Here the CDR3 reads CASGPRGETVNTQYF. CDR3 DNA: TGTGCTAGTGGTCCCAGGGGGGAGACTGTAAATACGCAGTATTTT.

This clonotype occurred many times. The chain uses TRBV5-1 and TRBJ2-1, with D uncertain. This CDR3 is built from 14 residues. Germline CDR1 and CDR2: SGHRS and YFSETQ. Trimming removed 0 bases from V and 0 bases from J, with 4 bases in between. The CDR3 region is CASSLAASYNEQFF. As DNA, the CDR3 is TGCGCCAGCAGCTTGGCCGCCTCCTACAATGAGCAGTTCTTC. The whole variable domain, filled in from reference TRBV5-1 and TRBJ2-1, reads KAGVTQTPRYLIKTRGQQVTLSCSPISGHRSVSWYQQTPGQGLQFLFEYFSETQRNKGNFPGRFSGRQFSNSRSEMNVSTLELGDSALYLCASSLAASYNEQFFGPGTRLTVL.

The chain has TRBV5-1 and TRBJ1-1; TRBD1 matches 8 bases. V was pared by 3 bases and J by 11 bases, with 12 bases of the junction left unmatched. The CDR3 is 14 amino acids. In germline, CDR1 is SGHRS, CDR2 YFSETQ. The CDR3: CASSSDRAGVRAFF. The DNA for the CDR3 is TGCGCCAGCAGCTCGGACAGGGCAGGGGTTCGGGCTTTCTTT. Based on the CDR3 plus reference TRBV5-1 and TRBJ1-1, the full variable domain is KAGVTQTPRYLIKTRGQQVTLSCSPISGHRSVSWYQQTPGQGLQFLFEYFSETQRNKGNFPGRFSGRQFSNSRSEMNVSTLELGDSALYLCASSSDRAGVRAFFGQGTRLTVV.

This chain links TRBV29-1 with TRBJ1-1, with unresolved D. The CDR3 sequence is 14 residues long. Germline lookup yields CDR1 SQVTM and CDR2 ANQGSEA. Between the trimmed V and J ends, which lost 6 bases and 1 base, there was a span of 15 bases. The CDR3 coding sequence is TGCAGCGTCGCGCTAAGAGAGCGGAACACTGAAGCTTTCTTT. This gives the protein CSVALRERNTEAFF.

This chain's CDR3 is CSVGGGETQYF. The CDR3 nucleotides are TGCAGCGTCGGCGGGGGCGAGACCCAGTACTTC. The V gene is TRBV29-1, the J gene TRBJ2-5; D is perhaps TRBD2 (7 bases). V was shortened by 6 bases and J by 5 bases, with 10 bases between the two germline ends. The germline gives CDR1 SQVTM, CDR2 ANQGSEA. This CDR3 contains 11 residues.

This clonotype was counted a few times. The rearrangement links TRBV12-3 or TRBV12-4 to TRBJ2-3, with 7 nucleotides matching TRBD1. The CDR3 totals 15 residues. V shed 4 bases and J 2 bases; nucleotides not matched to a gene: 6. In DNA form, the CDR3 reads TGTGCCAGCAGTTCGGGACAGATTCACACAGATACGCAGTATTTT. It translates to CASSSGQIHTDTQYF.

This rearrangement joins TRBV29-1 to TRBJ2-1, with 11 bases aligning to TRBD2. The CDR3 runs to 15 residues. V gave up 8 bases and J gave up 6 bases; unmatched junction bases: 12. From germline, CDR1 is SQVTM and CDR2 ANQGSEA. The CDR3 spells CSITLLAGVGNEQFF. CDR3 sequence (DNA): TGCAGCATTACCCTACTAGCGGGAGTTGGCAATGAGCAGTTCTTC.

The chain couples TRBV13 to TRBJ2-5; D uncertain. Trimming left V 8 bases short and J 5 bases short, with 18 bases between. The germline gives CDR1 PRHDT, CDR2 FYEKMQ (reference sequence). The CDR3 totals 14 residues. The CDR3 bases are TGTGCCAGCTTACGTCGTGGGGAAGGCGAGACCCAGTACTTC. Its protein product is CASLRRGEGETQYF.

The chain employs TRBV20-1 and TRBJ2-1, with TRBD2 matching 11 bases. The CDR3 runs 17 residues. Germline lookup yields CDR1 DFQATT and CDR2 SNEGSKA (reference sequence). V lost 4 bases, J lost 0 bases, and 8 bases stayed unmatched. CDR3 protein: CSATVTSGTFSYNEQFF. Here the CDR3 DNA reads TGCAGTGCTACTGTGACTAGCGGGACGTTCTCCTACAATGAGCAGTTCTTC.

The CDR3: CSAVAGGLDEQYF. The CDR3 bases are TGCAGTGCTGTAGCGGGAGGGCTCGACGAGCAGTACTTC. The gene calls are TRBV20-1 and TRBJ2-7; 11 nucleotides line up with TRBD2. V was pared by 5 bases and J by 5 bases, with 5 bases of the junction left unmatched. In germline, CDR1 is DFQATT, CDR2 SNEGSKA (reference sequence). There are 13 residues in the CDR3.

Only a few counts were recorded for this clonotype. This chain uses TRBV12-3 or TRBV12-4 with TRBJ2-7; 13 bases are a match to TRBD2. This CDR3 spans 14 amino acids. V dropped 5 bases and J dropped 6; count of bases not matched to a gene: 4. The CDR3 region has the DNA TGTGCCAGCAGTCGGGGACTAGCGGGAATCGAGCAGTACTTC. It codes for CASSRGLAGIEQYF.